This TCR beta chain is from a study of CXCR3-negative and CXCR3-positive naive CD8 T cells. Germline lookup yields CDR1 SGHRS and CDR2 YFSETQ. This CDR3 is 14 amino acids long. It was by 5' RACE with UMI labels that the TRB cDNA libraries were prepared. Each CDR3 protein gets one entry in TCRdb, which reprocessed the 5' RACE reads and gives no DNA. The listing contains about 130,000 distinct CDR3 sequences. The sequenced material came from naive CXCR3- CD8+ T cells from blood. Subset denoted: CD45RO-CCR7+CD27+CD95- naive CD8+ T cells lacking CXCR3 (TNR3-). The rearrangement joins TRBV5-1 to TRBJ2-7; TCRdb's D call, TRBD1, is unchecked because there is no DNA. The sequence was collected from a human donor in good health. Some clones in this sample may be carry-over from other donors' samples. The chain's CDR3 is CASSFEGQTYEQYF.